What follows are 11 T cell receptor beta chains derived from one specimen sequenced in a study of blood T cell repertoires in COVID-19. Method: immunoSEQ multiplex PCR; TCRdb's copy keeps in-frame clones and lacks some. The repertoire consists of roughly 300,000 clones, with roughly 90% occurring once and the leading ten covering under 20%. The sequencing input was PBMCs or T cells enriched from blood (not recorded which). These receptors were taken from a woman in her twenties or thirties who had recovered from COVID-19.

V gene TRBV27 combines with J gene TRBJ2-7, with TRBD2 as a possible D gene (5 bases). Trimming removed 0 bases from V and 5 bases from J, with 14 bases in between. CDR3 length: 15 amino acids. CDR1 is MNHEY, CDR2 SMNVEV, per germline (reference sequence). CDR3: CASSLSRGSSHEQYF. The CDR3 nucleotides read TGTGCCAGCAGTTTATCACGGGGTAGCAGCCACGAGCAGTACTTC.

This chain links TRBV7-9 with TRBJ1-1; 8 bases map to TRBD1. This CDR3 is 15 amino acids long. Per germline, CDR1 SEHNR and CDR2 FQNEAQ (reference sequence). With V trimmed by 4 bases and J by 0 bases, 4 bases remained unmatched. DNA of the CDR3: TGTGCCAGCAGCTGGGGACAGGCGGTGAACACTGAAGCTTTCTTT. Translating it yields CASSWGQAVNTEAFF. Full variable domain (rest looked up from reference TRBV7-9 and TRBJ1-1): DTGVSQNPRHKITKRGQNVTFRCDPISEHNRLYWYRQTLGQGPEFLTYFQNEAQLEKSRLLSDRFSAERPKGSFSTLEIQRTEQGDSAMYLCASSWGQAVNTEAFFGQGTRLTVV.

The chain carries TRBV19 and TRBJ1-5; 10 bases agree with TRBD1. CDR1 is LNHDA, CDR2 SQIVND, per germline (reference sequence). Trimming at V came to 9 bases and at J to 2 bases, leaving 7 bases not matched to a gene. The CDR3 totals 15 residues. This chain's CDR3 is CASRDRGMGNQPQHF. The CDR3 DNA reads as TGTGCCAGCCGGGACAGGGGAATGGGCAATCAGCCCCAGCATTTT.

This sequence joins TRBV3-1 (or the pseudogene TRBV3-2) and TRBJ2-1; D not certain. V was cut by 2 bases and J by 9 bases, with 17 bases left in between. This CDR3 is built from 15 residues. The V gene's germline CDR1 is LGHDT and CDR2 YNNKEL (reference sequence). CDR3 nucleotides: TGTGCCAGCAGCCAACCCCACCCAAGAAACGGTGAGCAGTTCTTC. It yields the protein CASSQPHPRNGEQFF.

The V call is TRBV3-1 (or the pseudogene TRBV3-2), the J call TRBJ2-7; D perhaps matches TRBD1 (6 bases). There are 14 residues in the CDR3. Germline V gene data show CDR1 as LGHDT and CDR2 as YNNKEL (reference sequence). V lost 6 bases, J lost 0 bases, and 12 bases lay in between. The CDR3 coding sequence is TGTGCCAGCAGAAACACAGGGAACTCCTACGAGCAGTACTTC. It yields the protein CASRNTGNSYEQYF.

The chain is built from TRBV18 and TRBJ2-1; a possible D gene is TRBD1 (5 bases). Germline V gives CDR1 KGHSH, CDR2 LQKENI. V gave up 4 bases and J gave up 10 bases, with 14 bases separating them. The length of the CDR3 is 13 residues. The CDR3: CASSRDRSEEQFF. The CDR3 coding sequence is TGTGCCAGCTCACGAGACAGATCTGAGGAGCAGTTCTTC.

The CDR3: CASSHRTRETQYF. The CDR3 DNA sequence: TGCGCCAGCAGCCATCGGACTAGAGAGACCCAGTACTTC. The genes are TRBV4-3 and TRBJ2-5; 7 bases agree with TRBD2. This CDR3 has 13 residues. V lost 3 bases, J lost 4 bases, and 2 bases stayed unmatched. The germline CDR1 and CDR2 sequences are LGHNA and YSLEER.

The gene calls are TRBV15 and TRBJ2-1; D is unclear. V gave up 3 bases and J gave up 1 base, with 16 bases separating them. CDR3 size: 17 residues. Germline CDR1 is LNHNV and CDR2 is YYDKDF (reference sequence). This CDR3 reads CATSSGLFYQSYNEQFF. CDR3 in DNA: TGTGCCACCAGCAGTGGGCTGTTTTACCAATCCTACAATGAGCAGTTCTTC.

CDR3 coding DNA: TGTGCCAGCAGGGCCCCCCGGGACTCCTCCTACGAGCAGTACTTC. Protein product: CASRAPRDSSYEQYF. The chain is built from TRBV6-5 and TRBJ2-7, with D possibly matching TRBD2 (6 bases). The ends were cut back, 6 bases at V and 0 bases at J, with 15 bases in the middle. This CDR3 is built from 15 residues. Per the germline V gene, CDR1 is MNHEY and CDR2 is SVGAGI.

V and J are TRBV23-1 and TRBJ2-7, with 8 bases fitting TRBD2. TRBV23-1 is placed among ORFs of uncertain function. V lost 1 base to trimming and J lost 5 bases; unmatched junction nucleotides: 7. The CDR3 length is 15 residues. In DNA form, the CDR3 reads TGCGCCAGCAGTCAATTCAGGACTAGCAGGGACGAGCAGTACTTC. This encodes CASSQFRTSRDEQYF.

The chain is built from TRBV19 and TRBJ2-3; D perhaps matches TRBD1 (8 bases). Trimming removed 6 bases at V and 0 bases at J, with 19 bases between. This CDR3 has 17 residues. Germline V CDR1 and CDR2: LNHDA, SQIVND (reference sequence). The CDR3 spells CASRRTGTTFSTDTQYF. The DNA for the CDR3 is TGTGCCAGTAGGAGGACAGGGACTACTTTTAGCACAGATACGCAGTATTTT.